The clone carrying this T cell receptor beta chain came up a few times. The data derive from a study of regulatory T cells in long-lasting Graves disease. Time point reported: newly diagnosed GD, antithyroid drugs for less than 3 months. Construction of the TCR library relied on RNA isolated from PBMCs. Both iRepertoire HTBI primers and Arm-PCR of CDR3 regions were used to build the TCR beta libraries. TCRdb redid the calling of the multiplex PCR reads with MiXCR, one entry per CDR3 protein. The repertoire holds 200,000 to 250,000 distinct CDR3 sequences, with 15% to 20% as singletons. Trimming shortened V by 3 bases and J by 0 bases, and 15 bases separated the two germline ends. This CDR3 region has 16 residues. Germline lookup yields CDR1 SGHRS and CDR2 YFSETQ. These data also featured in a second study, about T cells in Graves' hyperthyroidism and ophthalmopathy. That source reports: A patient was excluded if there was uncontrolled infection, other autoimmune disease, pregnancy or lactation. A first-round RT-PCR of the TCR CDR3 used the HTBI primer set.

V is TRBV5-1 and J is TRBJ1-1; tentatively, D is TRBD1 (5 bases). The source is a woman aged 25 to 39 with Graves disease. The starting material was peripheral blood mononuclear cells (PBMCs), obtained at new diagnosis, from a patient treated with antithyroid drugs. The CDR3 region is CASSYDPDSMNTEAFF. The CDR3 DNA follows: TGCGCCAGCAGCTACGACCCAGACAGTATGAACACTGAAGCTTTCTTT.